A selection of T cell receptor beta chains follows, all from one sample in a study of vaccination and CD4 T cells after COVID-19. TCRdb redid the calling of the PCR reads with MiXCR, one entry per CDR3 protein. Of about 18,000 distinct CDR3 sequences in the sample, around 60% are singletons; the top ten hold approximately 7.2%. Their antigen targets remain unknown. The sequencing sample was made of CD4+ T cells from blood, cultured in vitro. Receptor source: a human donor who had recovered from COVID-19. Both conserved end residues are part of each CDR3. D genes are given only for firm matches. Not every row has a clone size; where given, it reads once, few, many or a size class.

clone_size j_call d_call v_call cdr3_nt cdr3_aa
few TRBJ2-2 - TRBV7-8 TGTGCCAGCAGCAAAAGGGGAGGGGAGCTGTTTTTT CASSKRGGELFF
- TRBJ1-5 - TRBV21-1 TGTGCCAGCAGCTTGACAGGGGAAAAAAATCAGCCCCAGCATTTT CASSLTGEKNQPQHF
few TRBJ1-1 - TRBV7-9 TGTGCCAGCAGACGAGAGGGGGTAGCTTTCTTT CASRREGVAFF
- TRBJ1-2 - TRBV19 TGTGCCAGTAGTATAAGTGACTATGGCTACACCTTC CASSISDYGYTF
once TRBJ1-1 TRBD1 TRBV7-2 TGTGCCAGCAGCTTAGCGGGACAGACAGAAGCTTTCTTT CASSLAGQTEAFF
- TRBJ1-2 - TRBV19 TGTGCCAGTAATATCAGCGGGCAGTATGGCTACACCTTC CASNISGQYGYTF
- TRBJ2-4 TRBD2 TRBV5-1 TGCGCCAGCAGCTTGGATCCCGGGACTAGCGGGTGGGCAAACATTCAGTACTTC CASSLDPGTSGWANIQYF
- TRBJ1-2 TRBD1 TRBV6-1 TGTGCCAGCAGGATGGGACAGGGGGCGCTTTTAGGTGGCTACACCTTC CASRMGQGALLGGYTF
- TRBJ2-1 TRBD1 TRBV27 TGTGCCAGCAGTACATCGCACGCGGGGACAGGGGGCTACAATGAGCAGTTCTTC CASSTSHAGTGGYNEQFF
few TRBJ1-6 TRBD1 TRBV30 TGTGCCTTCTGGACAGGGAATAATTCACCCCTCCACTTT CAFWTGNNSPLHF
- TRBJ1-5 - TRBV30 TGTGCCTGGAGTGGGGTTGGCAATCAGCCCCAGCATTTT CAWSGVGNQPQHF
few TRBJ1-3 - TRBV2 TGTGCCAGCAGTGAATCCTGGGTCTTTAGATCTGGAAACACCATATATTTT CASSESWVFRSGNTIYF
- TRBJ2-2 TRBD1 TRBV2 TGTGCCAGCAGCGGACAGGGTTTGAACACCGGGGAGCTGTTTTTT CASSGQGLNTGELFF
- TRBJ1-2 TRBD1 TRBV19 TGTGCCAGTAGTCCCCTGGGACAGGCAAACTATGGCTACACCTTC CASSPLGQANYGYTF
- TRBJ1-1 - TRBV2 TGTGCCACCCAACAGGGATCGAGAGACACTGAAGCTTTCTTT CATQQGSRDTEAFF
- TRBJ1-2 - TRBV18 TGTGCCAGCTCACCATGGGAGGGGGCTAACTATGGCTACACCTTC CASSPWEGANYGYTF
once TRBJ2-7 - TRBV28 TGTGCCAGCAGTACCCCTGTGGTAGAGTCCACCCCCAACTTC CASSTPVVESTPNF
- TRBJ2-7 - TRBV20-1 TGCAGTGCTAGATTGGCTGCTCGGGCCGAGCAGTACTTC CSARLAARAEQYF
few TRBJ1-1 - TRBV6-1 TGTGCCAGCAGTGAATGGGGGGGGAACACTGAAGCTTTCTTT CASSEWGGNTEAFF
- TRBJ2-7 - TRBV27 TGTGCCAGCACAGTTTTTGAGGGGGGCGAGCAGTACTTC CASTVFEGGEQYF
- TRBJ1-1 - TRBV19 TGTGCCAGTAGTCCCCGAGGGGGGATGAACACTGAAGCTTTCTTT CASSPRGGMNTEAFF
- TRBJ2-1 TRBD2 TRBV20-1 TGCAGTGCCCCAGCGGGGGGGTCAGAATCCTACAATGAGCAGTTCTTC CSAPAGGSESYNEQFF
- TRBJ2-5 - TRBV27 TGTGCCAGCAGTTTGACGCCCCACGTGAGGCAAGAGACCCAGTACTTC CASSLTPHVRQETQYF
- TRBJ2-1 - TRBV20-1 TGCAGTGCTAGAGCTGGGTCAAATAACAATGAGCAGTTCTTC CSARAGSNNNEQFF
- TRBJ2-3 TRBD1 TRBV7-3 TGTGCCAGCAGCTTAGGGGCAGGGGGTAGCACAGATACGCAGTATTTT CASSLGAGGSTDTQYF
- TRBJ1-2 - TRBV30 TGTGCCTGGAGTGTACTTGGGGGTGGCTACACCTTC CAWSVLGGGYTF
- TRBJ2-2 TRBD2 TRBV15 TGTGCCACCAGCTCAATCGGGGGGACCGGGGAGCTGTTTTTT CATSSIGGTGELFF
few TRBJ1-2 - TRBV20-1 TGCAGTGCTAGAGTAGGACAGCGGGCAATTGGCTACACCTTC CSARVGQRAIGYTF
- TRBJ2-5 TRBD2 TRBV6-1 TGTGCCAGCAGGGGGGCTAGCGGGGAGACCCAGTACTTC CASRGASGETQYF